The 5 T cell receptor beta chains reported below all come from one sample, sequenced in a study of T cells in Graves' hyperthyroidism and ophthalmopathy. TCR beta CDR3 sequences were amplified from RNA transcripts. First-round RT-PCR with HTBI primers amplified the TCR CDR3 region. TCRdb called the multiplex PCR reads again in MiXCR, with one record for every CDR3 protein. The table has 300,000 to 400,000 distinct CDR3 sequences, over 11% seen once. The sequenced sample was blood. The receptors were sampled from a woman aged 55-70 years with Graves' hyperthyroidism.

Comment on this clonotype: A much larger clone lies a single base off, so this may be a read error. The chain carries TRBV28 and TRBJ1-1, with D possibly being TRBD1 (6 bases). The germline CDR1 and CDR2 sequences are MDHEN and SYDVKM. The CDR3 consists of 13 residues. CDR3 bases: TGTGCCAGCGGTTTAGGGGCAGGGGCTGAAGCTTTCTTT. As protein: CASGLGAGAEAFF. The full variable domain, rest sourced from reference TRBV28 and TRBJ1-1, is DVKVTQSSRYLVKRTGEKVFLECVQDMDHENMFWYRQDPGLGLRLIYFSYDVKMKEKGDIPEGYSVSREKKERFSLILESASTNQTSMYLCASGLGAGAEAFFGQGTRLTVV.

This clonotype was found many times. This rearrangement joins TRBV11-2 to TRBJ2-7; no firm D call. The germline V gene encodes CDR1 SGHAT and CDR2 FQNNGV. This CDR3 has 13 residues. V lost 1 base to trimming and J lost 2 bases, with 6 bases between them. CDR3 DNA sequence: TGTGCCAGCAGCTTAGTCGCCCCCTACGAGCAGTACTTC. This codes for CASSLVAPYEQYF.

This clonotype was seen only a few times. CDR3: CASSPGHDSNQPQHF. The DNA of the CDR3 is TGTGCCAGCAGCCCCGGGCATGATAGCAATCAGCCCCAGCATTTT. This chain joins TRBV9 and TRBJ1-5; D is unclear. V gave up 4 bases and J gave up 0 bases, with 11 bases separating them. CDR3 size: 15 residues. The germline gives CDR1 SGDLS, CDR2 YYNGEE.

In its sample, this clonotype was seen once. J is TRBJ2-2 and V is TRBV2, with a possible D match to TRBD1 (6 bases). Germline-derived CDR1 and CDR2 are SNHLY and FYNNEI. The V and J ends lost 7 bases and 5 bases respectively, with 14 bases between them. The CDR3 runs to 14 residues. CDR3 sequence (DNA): TGTGCCAGCATCCCCAGGGGAGATACCGGGGAGCTGTTTTTT. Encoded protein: CASIPRGDTGELFF.

The CDR3 is CASKGTEANYGYTF. The CDR3 coding sequence is TGTGCCAGCAAGGGGACAGAAGCTAACTATGGCTACACCTTC. The chain joins TRBV25-1 to TRBJ1-2, with 7 nucleotides matching TRBD1. Germline V gene lookup returns CDR1 MGHDK and CDR2 SYGVNS. CDR3 size: 14 residues. J was trimmed by 0 bases and V by 7 bases; bases with no gene match: 5.